This T cell receptor beta chain was identified in a study of blood T cell repertoires in COVID-19. For the study at large: The study drew acute and convalescent COVID-19 samples from the United States, Italy and Spain. Sample material is recorded as cDNA or gDNA derived from T cells, B-cell-depleted T cells, or PBMCs.

Original analysis: Amplification from reference gene primers served as the basis for estimated nucleated cell counts. Libraries were prepared by immunoSEQ multiplex PCR; TCRdb keeps only in-frame clonotypes and omits some of them. V, J and clone size are those of that table, while D and trimming were read from the DNA. This sample has fewer than 150,000 clones, with around 90% found just once. This CDR3 spans 13 amino acids. V lost 4 bases, J lost 1 base, and 8 bases lay in between. Germline CDR1 reads GTSNPN; CDR2 reads SVGIG (reference sequence). The specimen was peripheral blood. This clonotype originated in a human donor in a cohort sampled during active COVID-19. V gene TRBV30 combines with J gene TRBJ2-4; perhaps TRBD2 as D (6 bases). In DNA form, the CDR3 reads TGTGCCTGGAATGCGGGGGCCAAAAACATTCAGTACTTC. It codes for CAWNAGAKNIQYF.